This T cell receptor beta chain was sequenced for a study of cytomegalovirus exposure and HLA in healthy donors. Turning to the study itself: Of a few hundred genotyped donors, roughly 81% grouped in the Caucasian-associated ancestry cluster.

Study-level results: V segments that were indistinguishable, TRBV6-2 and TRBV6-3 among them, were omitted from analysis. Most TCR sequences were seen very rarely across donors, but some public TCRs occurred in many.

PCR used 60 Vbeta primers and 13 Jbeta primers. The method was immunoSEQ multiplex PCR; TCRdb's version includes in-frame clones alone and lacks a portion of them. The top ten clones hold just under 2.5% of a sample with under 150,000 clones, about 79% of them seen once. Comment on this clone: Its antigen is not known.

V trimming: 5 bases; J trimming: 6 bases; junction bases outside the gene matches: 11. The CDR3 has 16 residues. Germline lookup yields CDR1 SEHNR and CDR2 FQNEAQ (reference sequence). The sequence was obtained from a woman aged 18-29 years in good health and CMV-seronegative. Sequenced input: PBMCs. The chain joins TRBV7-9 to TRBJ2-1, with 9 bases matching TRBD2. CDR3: CASSPSRLAGFNEQFF. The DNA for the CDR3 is TGTGCCAGCAGCCCTAGCAGGCTAGCGGGGTTCAATGAGCAGTTCTTC.